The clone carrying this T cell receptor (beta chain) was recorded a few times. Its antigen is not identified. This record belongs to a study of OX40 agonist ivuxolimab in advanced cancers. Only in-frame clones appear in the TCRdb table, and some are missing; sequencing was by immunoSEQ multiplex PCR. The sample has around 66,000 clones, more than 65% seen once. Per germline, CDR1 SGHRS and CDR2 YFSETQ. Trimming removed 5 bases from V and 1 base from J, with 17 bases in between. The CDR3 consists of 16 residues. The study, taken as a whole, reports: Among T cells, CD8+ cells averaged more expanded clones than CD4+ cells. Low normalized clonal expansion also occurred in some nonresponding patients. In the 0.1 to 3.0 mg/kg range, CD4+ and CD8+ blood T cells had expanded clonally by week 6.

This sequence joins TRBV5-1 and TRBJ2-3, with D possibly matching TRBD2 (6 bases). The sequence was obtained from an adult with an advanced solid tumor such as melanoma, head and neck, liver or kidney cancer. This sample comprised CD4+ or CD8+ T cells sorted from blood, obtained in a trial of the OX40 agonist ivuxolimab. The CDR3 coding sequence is TGCGCCAGCAGACTCCCGGGGCGGGGTCGCACAGATACGCAGTATTTT. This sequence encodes CASRLPGRGRTDTQYF.